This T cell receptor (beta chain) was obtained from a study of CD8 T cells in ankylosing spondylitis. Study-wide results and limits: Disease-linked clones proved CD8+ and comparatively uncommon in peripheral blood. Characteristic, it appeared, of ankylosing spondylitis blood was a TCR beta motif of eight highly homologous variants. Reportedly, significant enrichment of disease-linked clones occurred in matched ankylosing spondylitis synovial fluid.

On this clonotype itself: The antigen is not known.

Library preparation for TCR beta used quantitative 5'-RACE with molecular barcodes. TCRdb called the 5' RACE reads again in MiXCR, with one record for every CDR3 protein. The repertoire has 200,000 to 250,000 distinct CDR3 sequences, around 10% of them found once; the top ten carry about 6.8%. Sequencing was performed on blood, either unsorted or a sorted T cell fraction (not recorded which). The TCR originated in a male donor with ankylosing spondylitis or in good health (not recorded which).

The CDR3: CASSLIAYEQYF. CDR3 in DNA: TGTGCCAGCAGCCTGATAGCTTACGAGCAGTACTTC. The chain joins TRBV14 to TRBJ2-7; no reliable D call. With 4 bases removed from V and 4 bases from J, the gap between germline ends came to 8 bases. CDR1 is SGHDN and CDR2 is FVKESK in the germline V gene. This CDR3 spans 12 amino acids.